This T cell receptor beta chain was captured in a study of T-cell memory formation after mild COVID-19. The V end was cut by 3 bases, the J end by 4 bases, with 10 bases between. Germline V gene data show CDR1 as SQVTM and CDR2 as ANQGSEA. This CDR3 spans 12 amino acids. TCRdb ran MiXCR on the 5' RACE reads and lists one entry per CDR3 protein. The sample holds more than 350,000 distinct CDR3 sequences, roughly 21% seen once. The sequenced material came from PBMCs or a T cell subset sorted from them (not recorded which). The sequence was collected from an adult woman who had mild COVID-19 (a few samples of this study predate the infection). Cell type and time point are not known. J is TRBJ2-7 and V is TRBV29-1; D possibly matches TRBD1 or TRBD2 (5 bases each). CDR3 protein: CSVEGRYYEQYF. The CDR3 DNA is TGCAGCGTTGAGGGACGGTATTACGAGCAGTACTTC.